The present T cell receptor beta chain was sequenced within a study of identifying expanded T cells in peripheral blood. Study-wide points: Technical replicates showed 0.9 to 1.5 changed clones; approximately 2 weeks roughly 16; four weeks 19. Across healthy donors, higher total template counts meant significantly greater approximately 2-week count variance.

Data came from immunoSEQ multiplex PCR; TCRdb stores just in-frame clones and leaves some out. The data hold about 97,000 clones, with approximately 89% observed a single time. During the collection period, no donor immune events like infections were recorded. Trimming cost V 3 bases and J 5 bases, with 17 bases left between them. This CDR3 has 16 amino acids. Germline CDR1 is LNHDA and CDR2 is SQIVND (reference sequence). A note on this clone: Antigen unknown.

J is TRBJ1-5 and V is TRBV19; D unresolved. The sequence was collected from a person between 18 and 75 years old in good health. Sequencing was done on a sample of blood. The CDR3 loop is CASSIYDLRGDQPQHF. The CDR3 coding sequence is TGTGCCAGTAGTATCTACGATCTTCGAGGAGATCAGCCCCAGCATTTT.